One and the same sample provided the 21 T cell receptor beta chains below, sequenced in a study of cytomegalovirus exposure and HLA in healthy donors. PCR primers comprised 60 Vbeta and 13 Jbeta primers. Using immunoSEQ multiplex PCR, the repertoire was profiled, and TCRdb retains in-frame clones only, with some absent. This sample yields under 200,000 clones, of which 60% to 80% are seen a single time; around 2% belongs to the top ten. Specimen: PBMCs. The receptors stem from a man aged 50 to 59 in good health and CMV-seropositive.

The CDR3 protein is CAIAPGTGGGGPQHF. Written as DNA, the CDR3 is TGTGCCATCGCTCCCGGGACAGGGGGCGGTGGGCCCCAGCATTTT. The chain links TRBV10-3 to TRBJ1-5, with TRBD1 matching 12 bases. Trimming cost V 8 bases and J 9 bases; bases outside gene matches: 11. The germline V gene has CDR1 ENHRY and CDR2 SYGVKD. The CDR3 length is 15 residues.

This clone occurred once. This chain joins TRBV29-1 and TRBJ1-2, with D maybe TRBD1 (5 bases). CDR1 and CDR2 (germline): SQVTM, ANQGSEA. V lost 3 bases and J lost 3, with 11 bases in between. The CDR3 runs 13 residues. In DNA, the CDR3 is TGCAGCGTTGAGGGCAGGGTGGACTATGGCTACACCTTC. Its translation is CSVEGRVDYGYTF.

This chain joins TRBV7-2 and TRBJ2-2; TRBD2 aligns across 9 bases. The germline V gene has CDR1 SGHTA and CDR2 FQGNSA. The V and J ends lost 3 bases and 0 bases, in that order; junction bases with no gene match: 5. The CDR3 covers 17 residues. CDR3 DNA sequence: TGTGCCAGCAGCTTCCCTAGCGGGGCTCCGAACACCGGGGAGCTGTTTTTT. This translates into CASSFPSGAPNTGELFF.

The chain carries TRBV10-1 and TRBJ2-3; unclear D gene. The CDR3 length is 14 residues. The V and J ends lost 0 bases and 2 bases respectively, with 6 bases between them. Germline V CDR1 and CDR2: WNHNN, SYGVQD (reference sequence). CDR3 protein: CASSESYITDTQYF. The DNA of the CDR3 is TGCGCCAGCAGTGAGTCGTACATCACAGATACGCAGTATTTT.

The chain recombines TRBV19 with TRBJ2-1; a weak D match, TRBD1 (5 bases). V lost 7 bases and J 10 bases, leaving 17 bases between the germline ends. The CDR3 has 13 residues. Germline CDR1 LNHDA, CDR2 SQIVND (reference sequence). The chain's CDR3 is CASTTIAGLEQFF. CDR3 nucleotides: TGTGCCAGTACTACCATCGCAGGGTTAGAGCAGTTCTTC.

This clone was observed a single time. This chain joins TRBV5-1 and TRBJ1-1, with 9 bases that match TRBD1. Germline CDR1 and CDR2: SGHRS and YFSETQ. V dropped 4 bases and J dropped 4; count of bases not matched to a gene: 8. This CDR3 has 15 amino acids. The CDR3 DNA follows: TGCGCCAGCAGCCCTCGGACAGGGGCGGCCACTGAAGCTTTCTTT. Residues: CASSPRTGAATEAFF. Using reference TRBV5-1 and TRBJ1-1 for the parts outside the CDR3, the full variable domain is KAGVTQTPRYLIKTRGQQVTLSCSPISGHRSVSWYQQTPGQGLQFLFEYFSETQRNKGNFPGRFSGRQFSNSRSEMNVSTLELGDSALYLCASSPRTGAATEAFFGQGTRLTVV.

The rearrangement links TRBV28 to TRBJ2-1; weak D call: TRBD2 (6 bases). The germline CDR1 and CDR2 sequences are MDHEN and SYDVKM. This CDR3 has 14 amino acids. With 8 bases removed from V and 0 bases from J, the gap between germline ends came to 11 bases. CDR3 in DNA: TGTGCCAGCGGGACTCCTAACTCCTACAATGAGCAGTTCTTC. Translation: CASGTPNSYNEQFF.

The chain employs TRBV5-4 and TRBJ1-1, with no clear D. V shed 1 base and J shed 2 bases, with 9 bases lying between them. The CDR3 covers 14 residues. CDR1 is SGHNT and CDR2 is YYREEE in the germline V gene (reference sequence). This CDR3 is CASSLSVSNTEAFF. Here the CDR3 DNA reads TGTGCCAGCAGCTTGTCTGTCAGTAACACTGAAGCTTTCTTT.

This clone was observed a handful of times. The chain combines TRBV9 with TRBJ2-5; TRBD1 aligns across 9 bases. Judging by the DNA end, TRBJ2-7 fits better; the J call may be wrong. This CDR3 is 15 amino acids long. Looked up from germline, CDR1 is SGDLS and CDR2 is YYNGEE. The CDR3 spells CASSERDRESYEQYF. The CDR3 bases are TGTGCCAGCAGCGAACGGGACAGGGAATCCTACGAGCAGTACTTC.

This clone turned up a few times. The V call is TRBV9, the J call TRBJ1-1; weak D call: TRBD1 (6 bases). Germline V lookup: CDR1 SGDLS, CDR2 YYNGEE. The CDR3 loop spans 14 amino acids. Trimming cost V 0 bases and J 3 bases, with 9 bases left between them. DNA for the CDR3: TGTGCCAGCAGCGTAGGGTACAGGGACACTGAAGCTTTCTTT. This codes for CASSVGYRDTEAFF.

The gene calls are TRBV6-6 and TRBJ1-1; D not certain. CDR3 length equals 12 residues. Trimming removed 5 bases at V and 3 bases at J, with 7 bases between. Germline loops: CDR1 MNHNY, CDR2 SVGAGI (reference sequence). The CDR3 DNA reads TGTGCCAGCAGTAGACTTGACACTGAAGCTTTCTTT. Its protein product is CASSRLDTEAFF.

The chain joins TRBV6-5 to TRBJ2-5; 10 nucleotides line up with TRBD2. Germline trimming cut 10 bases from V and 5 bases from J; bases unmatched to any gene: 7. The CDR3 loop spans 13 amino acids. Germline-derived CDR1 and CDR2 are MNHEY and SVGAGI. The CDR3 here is CANRSGGAETQYF. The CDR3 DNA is TGTGCCAACAGGAGCGGGGGGGCGGAGACCCAGTACTTC.

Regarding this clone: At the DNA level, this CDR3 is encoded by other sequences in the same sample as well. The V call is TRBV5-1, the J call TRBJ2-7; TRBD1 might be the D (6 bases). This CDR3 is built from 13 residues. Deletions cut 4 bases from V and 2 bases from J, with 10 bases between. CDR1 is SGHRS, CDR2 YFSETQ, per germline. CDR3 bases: TGCGCCAGCAGCCCCGGACAGACCTACGAGCAGTACTTC. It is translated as CASSPGQTYEQYF.

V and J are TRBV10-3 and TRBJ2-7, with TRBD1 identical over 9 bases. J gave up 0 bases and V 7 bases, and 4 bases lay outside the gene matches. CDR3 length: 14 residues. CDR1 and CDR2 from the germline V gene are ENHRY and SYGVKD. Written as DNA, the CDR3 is TGTGCCATCACCGGGACAGGGAGCTCCTACGAGCAGTACTTC. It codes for CAITGTGSSYEQYF.

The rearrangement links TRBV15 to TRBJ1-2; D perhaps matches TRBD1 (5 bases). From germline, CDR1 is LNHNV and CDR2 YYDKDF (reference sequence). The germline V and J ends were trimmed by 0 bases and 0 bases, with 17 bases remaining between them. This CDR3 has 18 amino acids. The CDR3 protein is CATSRDSLPGLANYGYTF. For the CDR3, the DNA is TGTGCCACCAGCAGAGATTCTCTTCCGGGACTGGCTAACTATGGCTACACCTTC.

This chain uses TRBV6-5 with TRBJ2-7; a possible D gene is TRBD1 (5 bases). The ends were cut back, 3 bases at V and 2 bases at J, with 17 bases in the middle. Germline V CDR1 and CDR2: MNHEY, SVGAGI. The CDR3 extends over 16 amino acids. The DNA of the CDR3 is TGTGCCAGCAGTTATCTGCTCCCGACAGAACCCTACGAGCAGTACTTC. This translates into CASSYLLPTEPYEQYF.

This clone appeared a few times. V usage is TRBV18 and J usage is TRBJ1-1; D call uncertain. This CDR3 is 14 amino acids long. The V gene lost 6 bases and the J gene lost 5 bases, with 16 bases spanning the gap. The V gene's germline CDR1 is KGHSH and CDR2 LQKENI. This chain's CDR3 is CASSQNPGSTEAFF. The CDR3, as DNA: TGTGCCAGCTCCCAGAATCCGGGATCTACTGAAGCTTTCTTT. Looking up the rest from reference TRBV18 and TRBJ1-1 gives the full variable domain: NAGVMQNPRHLVRRRGQEARLRCSPMKGHSHVYWYRQLPEEGLKFMVYLQKENIIDESGMPKERFSAEFPKEGPSILRIQQVVRGDSAAYFCASSQNPGSTEAFFGQGTRLTVV.

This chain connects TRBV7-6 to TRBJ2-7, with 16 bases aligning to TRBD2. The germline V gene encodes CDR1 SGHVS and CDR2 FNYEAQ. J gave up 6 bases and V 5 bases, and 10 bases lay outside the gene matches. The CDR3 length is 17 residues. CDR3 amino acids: CASSPKGLAGGIGEQYF. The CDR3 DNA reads TGTGCCAGCAGCCCTAAGGGACTAGCGGGGGGGATAGGCGAGCAGTACTTC.

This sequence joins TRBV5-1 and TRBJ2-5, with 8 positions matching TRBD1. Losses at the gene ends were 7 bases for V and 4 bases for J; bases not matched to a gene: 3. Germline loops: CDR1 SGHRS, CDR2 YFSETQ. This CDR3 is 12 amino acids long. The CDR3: CASGQGVETQYF. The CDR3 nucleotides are TGCGCCAGCGGACAGGGAGTAGAGACCCAGTACTTC.

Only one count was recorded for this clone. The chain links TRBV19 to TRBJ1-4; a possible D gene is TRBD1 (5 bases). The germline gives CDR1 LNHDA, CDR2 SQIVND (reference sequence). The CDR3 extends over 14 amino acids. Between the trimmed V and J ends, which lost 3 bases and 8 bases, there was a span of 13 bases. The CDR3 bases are TGTGCCAGTAGTATCGGGGGAAATGGCGAAAAACTGTTTTTT. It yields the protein CASSIGGNGEKLFF. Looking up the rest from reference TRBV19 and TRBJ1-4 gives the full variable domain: DGGITQSPKYLFRKEGQNVTLSCEQNLNHDAMYWYRQDPGQGLRLIYYSQIVNDFQKGDIAEGYSVSREKKESFPLTVTSAQKNPTAFYLCASSIGGNGEKLFFGSGTQLSVL.

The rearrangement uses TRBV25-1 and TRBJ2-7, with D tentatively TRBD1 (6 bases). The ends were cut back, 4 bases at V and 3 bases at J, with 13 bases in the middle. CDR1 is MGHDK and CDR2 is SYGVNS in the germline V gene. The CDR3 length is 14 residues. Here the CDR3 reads CASSGVVRGYEQYF. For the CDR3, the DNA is TGTGCCAGCAGTGGCGTCGTCAGGGGCTACGAGCAGTACTTC.